Below, 4 T cell receptor beta chains from the same sample are listed, as sequenced in a study of blood T cell repertoires in COVID-19 (TCRdb year 2020). The protocol used for the library was the immunoSEQ multiplex PCR assay. TCRdb obtained this table from immuneACCESS and retained in-frame rearrangements with V and J assigned. These tables miss some clones; where compared with another copy, unresolved V genes account for less than half of the shortfall, and the remainder is unexplained. The sample table holds 120,000 or so clones, of which about 87% were seen once. In total, the top ten clones hold about 2% of the sample. The sample comprised peripheral blood. Receptors originate from a woman aged 45-65 years with acute or convalescent COVID-19.

This chain uses TRBV19 with TRBJ1-3; D is possibly TRBD1 (6 bases). The CDR3 consists of 14 residues. V lost 4 bases and J 2 bases, leaving 9 bases between the germline ends. Germline V lookup: CDR1 LNHDA, CDR2 SQIVND (reference sequence). The CDR3 reads CASSNTGPGNTIYF. CDR3 in DNA: TGTGCCAGTAGTAACACAGGGCCTGGAAACACCATATATTTT.

This chain links TRBV4-3 with TRBJ2-5, with TRBD2 matching 8 bases. Looked up from germline, CDR1 is LGHNA and CDR2 is YSLEER. This CDR3 is built from 16 residues. V lost 4 bases and J lost 5; bases outside the gene matches: 12. DNA of the CDR3: TGCGCCAGCAGCCCAGGCAGCGGGAGTAATACGGAGACCCAGTACTTC. Its protein product is CASSPGSGSNTETQYF.

This chain uses TRBV25-1 with TRBJ1-4, with a tentative D call TRBD1 (6 bases). Trimming took off 1 base at V and 3 bases at J, with 9 bases between the two ends. Germline CDR1 reads MGHDK; CDR2 reads SYGVNS. The CDR3 is 15 amino acids. The CDR3 sequence is CASSEFGTPNEKLFF. The CDR3 DNA is TGTGCCAGCAGTGAATTCGGGACACCTAATGAAAAACTGTTTTTT.

J is TRBJ2-7 and V is TRBV3-1 (or the pseudogene TRBV3-2); D is unclear. In germline, CDR1 is LGHDT, CDR2 YNNKEL (reference sequence). This CDR3 region has 16 residues. Trimming took off 0 bases at V and 3 bases at J, with 15 bases between the two ends. The CDR3 sequence: CASSQEVGSPYYEQYF. As DNA, the CDR3 is TGTGCCAGCAGCCAAGAGGTCGGGTCCCCTTACTACGAGCAGTACTTC.